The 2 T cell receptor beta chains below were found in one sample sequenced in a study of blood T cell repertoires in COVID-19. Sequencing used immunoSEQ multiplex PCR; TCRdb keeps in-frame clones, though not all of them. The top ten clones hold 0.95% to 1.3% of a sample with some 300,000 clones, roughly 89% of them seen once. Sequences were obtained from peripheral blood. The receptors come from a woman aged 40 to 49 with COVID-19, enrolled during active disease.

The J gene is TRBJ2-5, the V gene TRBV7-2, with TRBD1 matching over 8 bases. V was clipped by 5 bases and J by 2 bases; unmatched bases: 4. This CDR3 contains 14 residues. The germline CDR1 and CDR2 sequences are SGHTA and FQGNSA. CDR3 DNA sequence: TGTGCCAGCAGCGAATACAGGGGGCAAGAGACCCAGTACTTC. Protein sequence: CASSEYRGQETQYF.

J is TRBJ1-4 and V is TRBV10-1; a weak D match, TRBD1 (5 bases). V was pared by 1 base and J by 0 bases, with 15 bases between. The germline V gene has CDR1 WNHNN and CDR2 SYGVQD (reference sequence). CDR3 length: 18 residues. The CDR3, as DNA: TGCGCCAGCAGTGAGTTTTGGGGCAGAATCTCAACTAATGAAAAACTGTTTTTT. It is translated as CASSEFWGRISTNEKLFF.